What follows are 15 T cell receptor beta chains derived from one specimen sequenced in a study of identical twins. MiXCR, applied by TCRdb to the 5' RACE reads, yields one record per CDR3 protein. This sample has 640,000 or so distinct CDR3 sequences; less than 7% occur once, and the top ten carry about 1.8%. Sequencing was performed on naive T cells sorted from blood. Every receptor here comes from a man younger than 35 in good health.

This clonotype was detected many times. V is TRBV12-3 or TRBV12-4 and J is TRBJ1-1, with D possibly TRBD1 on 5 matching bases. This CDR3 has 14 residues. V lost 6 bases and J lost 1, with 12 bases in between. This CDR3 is CASRREGSNTEAFF. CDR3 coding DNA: TGTGCCAGCAGGCGGGAGGGGTCGAACACTGAAGCTTTCTTT.

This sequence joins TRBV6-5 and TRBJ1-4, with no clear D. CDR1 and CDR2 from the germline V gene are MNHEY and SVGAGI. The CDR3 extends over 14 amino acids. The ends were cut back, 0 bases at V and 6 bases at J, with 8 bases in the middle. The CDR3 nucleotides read TGTGCCAGCAGTTACTCCCGAACCGATGAAAAACTGTTTTTT. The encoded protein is CASSYSRTDEKLFF.

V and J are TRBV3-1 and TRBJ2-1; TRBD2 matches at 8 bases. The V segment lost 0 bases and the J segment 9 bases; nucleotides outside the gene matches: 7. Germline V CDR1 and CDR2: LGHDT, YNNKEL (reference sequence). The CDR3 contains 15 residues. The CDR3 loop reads CASSQDLPRGGEQFF. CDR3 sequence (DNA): TGTGCCAGCAGCCAAGATCTTCCCCGGGGGGGTGAGCAGTTCTTC.

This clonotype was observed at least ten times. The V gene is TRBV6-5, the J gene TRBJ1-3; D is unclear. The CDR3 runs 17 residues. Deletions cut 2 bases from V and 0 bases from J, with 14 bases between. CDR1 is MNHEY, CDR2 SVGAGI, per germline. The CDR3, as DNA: TGTGCCAGCAGTTACCAGGCAACCACATTCTCTGGAAACACCATATATTTT. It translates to CASSYQATTFSGNTIYF.

The CDR3 DNA sequence: TGTGCCAGCAGCTTAGCGCGGACAGGGGACCAAGAGACCCAGTACTTC. Translation gives CASSLARTGDQETQYF. The chain combines TRBV7-9 with TRBJ2-5; 9 bases are a match to TRBD1. J lost 0 bases, V lost 0 bases, and 2 bases had no gene match. Germline V CDR1 and CDR2: SEHNR, FQNEAQ (reference sequence). This CDR3 has 16 residues.

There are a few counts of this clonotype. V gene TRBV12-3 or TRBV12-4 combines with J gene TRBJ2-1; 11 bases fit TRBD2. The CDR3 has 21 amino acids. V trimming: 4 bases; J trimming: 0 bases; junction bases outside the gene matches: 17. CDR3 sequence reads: CASSSGDTGTSGGSSYNEQFF. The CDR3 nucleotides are TGTGCCAGCAGTTCAGGGGATACCGGGACTAGCGGAGGAAGCTCCTACAATGAGCAGTTCTTC.

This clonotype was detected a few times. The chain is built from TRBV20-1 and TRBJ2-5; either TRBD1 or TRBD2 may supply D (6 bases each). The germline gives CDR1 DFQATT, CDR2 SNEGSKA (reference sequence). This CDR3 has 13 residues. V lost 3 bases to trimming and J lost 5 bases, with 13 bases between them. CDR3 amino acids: CSASARGRETQYF. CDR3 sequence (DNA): TGCAGTGCTAGCGCCCGGGGGCGGGAGACCCAGTACTTC.

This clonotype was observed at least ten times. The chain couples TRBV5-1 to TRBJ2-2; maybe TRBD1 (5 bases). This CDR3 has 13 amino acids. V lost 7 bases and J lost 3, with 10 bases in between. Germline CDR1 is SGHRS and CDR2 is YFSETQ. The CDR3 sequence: CASGQGDTGELFF. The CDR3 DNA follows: TGCGCCAGCGGCCAGGGTGACACCGGGGAGCTGTTTTTT.

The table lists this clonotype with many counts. CDR3 residues: CASSQEDYEQYF. The CDR3, as DNA: TGTGCCAGCAGCCAAGAGGATTACGAGCAGTACTTC. This chain uses TRBV3-1 with TRBJ2-7; D unclear. The CDR3 has 12 amino acids. Germline CDR1 and CDR2: LGHDT and YNNKEL (reference sequence). Trimming took off 0 bases at V and 4 bases at J, with 4 bases between the two ends.

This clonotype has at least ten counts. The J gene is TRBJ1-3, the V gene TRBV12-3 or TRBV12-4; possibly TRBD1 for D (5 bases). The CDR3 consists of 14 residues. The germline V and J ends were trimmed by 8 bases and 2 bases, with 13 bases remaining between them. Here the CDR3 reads CASQMGVTGNTIYF. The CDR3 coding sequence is TGTGCCAGCCAAATGGGGGTCACTGGAAACACCATATATTTT.

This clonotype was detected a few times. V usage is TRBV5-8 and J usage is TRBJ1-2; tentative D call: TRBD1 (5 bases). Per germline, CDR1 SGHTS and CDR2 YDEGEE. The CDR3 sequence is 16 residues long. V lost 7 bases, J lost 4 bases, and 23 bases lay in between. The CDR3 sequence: CASYLYLHPGLYGYTF. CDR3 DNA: TGTGCCAGCTACCTTTACCTCCATCCAGGGCTCTATGGCTACACCTTC.

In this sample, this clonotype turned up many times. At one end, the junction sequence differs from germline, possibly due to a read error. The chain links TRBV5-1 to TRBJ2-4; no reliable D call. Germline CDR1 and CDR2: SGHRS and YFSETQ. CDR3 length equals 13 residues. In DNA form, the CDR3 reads TGTGCCAGCAGCTTAGCTGGGGAAAACATTCAGTACTTC. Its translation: CASSLAGENIQYF.

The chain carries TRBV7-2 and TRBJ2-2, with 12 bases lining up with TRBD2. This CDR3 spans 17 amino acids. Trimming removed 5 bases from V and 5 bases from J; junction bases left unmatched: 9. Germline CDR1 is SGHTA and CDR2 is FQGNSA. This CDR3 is CASSLRLAGDGTGELFF. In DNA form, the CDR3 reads TGTGCCAGCAGCCTCCGACTAGCGGGAGATGGGACCGGGGAGCTGTTTTTT.

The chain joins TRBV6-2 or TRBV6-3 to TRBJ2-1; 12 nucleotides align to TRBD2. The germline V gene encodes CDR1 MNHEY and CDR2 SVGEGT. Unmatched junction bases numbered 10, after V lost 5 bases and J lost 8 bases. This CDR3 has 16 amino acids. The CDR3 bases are TGTGCCAGCAGTCCCGGACTAGCGGGAAGATTCGATGAGCAGTTCTTC. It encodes CASSPGLAGRFDEQFF.

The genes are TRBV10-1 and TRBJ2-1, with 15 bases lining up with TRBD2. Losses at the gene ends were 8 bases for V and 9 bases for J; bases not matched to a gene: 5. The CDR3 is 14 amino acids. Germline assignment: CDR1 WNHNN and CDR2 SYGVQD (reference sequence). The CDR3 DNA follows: TGCGCCAGCCGGACTAGCGGGAGGGTGGCTGAGCAGTTCTTC. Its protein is CASRTSGRVAEQFF.